One sample yielded the 7 T cell receptor beta chains listed below, sequenced in a study of blood T cell repertoires in COVID-19 (dated by TCRdb to between 2020 and 2021). Libraries were made using the immunoSEQ multiplex PCR assay. TCRdb obtained this table from immuneACCESS and retained in-frame rearrangements with V and J assigned. These tables miss some clones; where compared with another copy, unresolved V genes account for less than half of the shortfall, and the remainder is unexplained. This sample comprises about 70,000 clones, roughly nine tenths of them detected only once. The ten biggest clones cover roughly 9.7% of the sample. Material for sequencing was peripheral blood. These TCRs come from a human donor in a cohort sampled during active COVID-19.

Of note for this clone: The same CDR3 can be traced to other DNA sequences in this sample. The chain combines TRBV3-1 (or the pseudogene TRBV3-2) with TRBJ1-2; tentatively, D is TRBD1 (6 bases). The CDR3 is 15 residues long. Germline V gene data show CDR1 as LGHDT and CDR2 as YNNKEL (reference sequence). Deletions cut 5 bases from V and 4 bases from J, with 17 bases between. In DNA, the CDR3 is TGTGCCAGCAGCACAACCCTGGGGGGGGCCTATGGCTACACCTTC. Amino acids: CASSTTLGGAYGYTF.

V and J are TRBV19 and TRBJ2-7; the D gene is possibly TRBD1 (5 bases). Germline V CDR1 and CDR2: LNHDA, SQIVND (reference sequence). The CDR3 extends over 12 amino acids. V shed 8 bases and J shed 5 bases, with 13 bases lying between them. CDR3 protein: CASQGSPHEQYF. The DNA for the CDR3 is TGTGCCAGTCAGGGAAGTCCTCACGAGCAGTACTTC.

CDR3 loop: CASSYSSGRGEQFF. Written as DNA, the CDR3 is TGTGCCAGCAGTTATTCTAGCGGGAGGGGTGAGCAGTTCTTC. The genes are TRBV6-6 and TRBJ2-1; 12 bases agree with TRBD2. Trimming at V came to 3 bases and at J to 9 bases, leaving 3 bases not matched to a gene. The CDR3 is 14 residues long. The germline V gene encodes CDR1 MNHNY and CDR2 SVGAGI (reference sequence).

The V and J genes are TRBV5-8 and TRBJ2-3, with TRBD2 matching over 9 bases. J gave up 6 bases and V 0 bases, and 8 bases lay outside the gene matches. The CDR3 contains 16 residues. Germline V gene lookup returns CDR1 SGHTS and CDR2 YDEGEE. CDR3 DNA sequence: TGTGCCAGCAGCTTGGCAAGTAGCGGGAGTGGTGATACGCAGTATTTT. Translated, it gives CASSLASSGSGDTQYF.

V usage is TRBV6-2 or TRBV6-3 and J usage is TRBJ1-1; the D is unclear. CDR1 MNHEY and CDR2 SVGEGT come from the germline V gene. This CDR3 contains 12 residues. V gave up 6 bases and J gave up 4 bases, with 9 bases separating them. The CDR3 sequence is CASSDNPTEAFF. The CDR3 nucleotides read TGTGCCAGCAGCGACAACCCCACTGAAGCTTTCTTT.

The V and J genes are TRBV9 and TRBJ2-2; 7 bases are shared with TRBD2. Germline V gene lookup returns CDR1 SGDLS and CDR2 YYNGEE. This CDR3 is 16 amino acids long. The J segment lost 0 bases and the V segment lost 5 bases, leaving 7 bases of the junction unmatched. The CDR3 DNA reads as TGTGCCAGCAGTGGCCCTAGCGGAGCGAACACCGGGGAGCTGTTTTTT. It translates to CASSGPSGANTGELFF.

About this clone itself: One end of the junction is discordant with germline, which a read error may explain. The rearrangement joins TRBV5-6 to TRBJ2-2; TRBD1 matches 9 bases. Germline CDR1 reads SGHDT; CDR2 reads YYEEEE. The CDR3 totals 15 residues. CDR3 sequence: CASSFGTGNPGELFF. CDR3 in DNA: TGTGCCAGCAGCTTCGGGACAGGGAACCCCGGGGAGCTGTTTTTT.